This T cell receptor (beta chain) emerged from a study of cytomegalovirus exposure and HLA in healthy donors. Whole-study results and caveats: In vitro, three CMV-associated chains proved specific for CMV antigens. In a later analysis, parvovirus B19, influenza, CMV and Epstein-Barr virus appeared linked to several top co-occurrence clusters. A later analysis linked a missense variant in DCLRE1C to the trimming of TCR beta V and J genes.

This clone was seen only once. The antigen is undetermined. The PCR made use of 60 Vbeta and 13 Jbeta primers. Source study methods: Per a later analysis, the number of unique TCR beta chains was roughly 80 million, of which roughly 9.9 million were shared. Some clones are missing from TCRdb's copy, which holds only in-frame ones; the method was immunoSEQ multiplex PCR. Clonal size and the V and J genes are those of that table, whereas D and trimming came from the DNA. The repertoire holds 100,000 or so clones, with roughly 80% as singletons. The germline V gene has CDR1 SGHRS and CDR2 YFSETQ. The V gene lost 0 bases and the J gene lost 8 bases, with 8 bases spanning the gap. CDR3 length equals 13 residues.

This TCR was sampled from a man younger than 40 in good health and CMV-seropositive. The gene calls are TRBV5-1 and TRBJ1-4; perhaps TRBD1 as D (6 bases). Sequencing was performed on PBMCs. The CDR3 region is CASSLAGDEKLFF. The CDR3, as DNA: TGCGCCAGCAGCTTGGCAGGGGACGAAAAACTGTTTTTT.